This T cell receptor beta chain is from a study of cytomegalovirus exposure and HLA in healthy donors. Study context: The same platform was used for the 120 or so validation repertoires as for the roughly 700 first-cohort repertoires, as reported in a later analysis. The study, taken as a whole, reports: The majority of TCR sequences were rare, yet some public TCRs appeared in many donors. The TCR clusters that emerged in the first cohort tended, a later analysis found, to co-occur in the 110 or so validation repertoires. Overall, roughly 170 TCR beta chains were annotated as cytomegalovirus-associated.

CDR1 and CDR2 from the germline V gene are SEHNR and FQNEAQ (reference sequence). The CDR3 runs 15 residues. V was pared by 2 bases and J by 6 bases, with 5 bases of the junction left unmatched. Concerning this clone itself: Its antigen remains unknown.

Sequencing used immunoSEQ multiplex PCR; TCRdb keeps in-frame clones, though not all of them. The table lists under 250,000 clones, around four fifths of them singletons. The origin of this receptor is a woman aged 18-30 years in good health and CMV-seronegative. The sample taken for sequencing was PBMCs. The chain employs TRBV7-9 and TRBJ2-2, with 8 bases fitting TRBD1. The CDR3 sequence: CASSLTGQASGELFF. The CDR3 bases are TGTGCCAGCAGCTTAACGGGACAGGCGTCCGGGGAGCTGTTTTTT.